This is a list of T cell receptor beta chains from one sample in a study of blood T cell repertoires in COVID-19. The assay was immunoSEQ multiplex PCR, and TCRdb's table has in-frame clones only and misses some. This table holds 300,000 to 450,000 clones, about nine tenths found once. Sequences were obtained from PBMCs or T cells enriched from blood (not recorded which). The receptors were sampled from a woman aged 25 to 39 who had been exposed to COVID-19. Both conserved end residues are part of each CDR3. A D gene is named only where the DNA matches it firmly. For some rows the clone size is stated as once, few or many, or as a class when expanded; others skip it.

cdr3_nt cdr3_aa j_call clone_size d_call v_call
TGTGCCAGCAGGGAGTCGGGTGAAAAACTGTTTTTT CASRESGEKLFF TRBJ1-4 NA NA TRBV25-1
TGTGCCAGCTCACCACAGGGGACCTACGAGCAGTACTTC CASSPQGTYEQYF TRBJ2-7 NA NA TRBV18
TGCGCCGGACCGGGACAGGTTTACGAGCAGTACTTC CAGPGQVYEQYF TRBJ2-7 NA TRBD1 TRBV10-1
TGCGCCAGCAGCTCAGATAGCGGGAGGGCCTCCTACAATGAGCAGTTCTTC CASSSDSGRASYNEQFF TRBJ2-1 few TRBD2 TRBV5-1
TGTGCCAGCAGCCAAGTCCAGGGTGCAGGTACGCAGTATTTT CASSQVQGAGTQYF TRBJ2-3 NA NA TRBV3-1/TRBV3-2
TGTGCCAGTACTTTACATAACAGCGGTACGCAGTATTTT CASTLHNSGTQYF TRBJ2-3 NA NA TRBV19
TGTGCCAGCAGCTTTGAGGATACGCAGTATTTT CASSFEDTQYF TRBJ2-3 NA NA TRBV11-3
TGTGCCAGCAGCTCGACAGGGGGCGGCGAAGCTTTCTTT CASSSTGGGEAFF TRBJ1-1 NA TRBD1 TRBV7-6
TGTGCTAGCAGCTCCGGCACAGGGCCCCAAGAGACCCAGTACTTC CASSSGTGPQETQYF TRBJ2-5 NA NA TRBV7-7
TGTGCCAGCAGCTTAGGCAGGGTGGGTTGGAATGAGCAGTTCTTC CASSLGRVGWNEQFF TRBJ2-1 NA NA TRBV7-3
TGTGCCAGCACCCAGGGACTAGCGGGAGGGGATGAGCAGTTCTTC CASTQGLAGGDEQFF TRBJ2-1 NA TRBD2 TRBV3-1/TRBV3-2
TGTGCCAGCAGCCGACAGGGGAGTGGGTCCGGGGAGCTGTTTTTT CASSRQGSGSGELFF TRBJ2-2 NA TRBD1 TRBV7-3
TGCGCCAGCAGCTTCCTGACTAGCGGGGACGCCTACGAGCAGTACTTC CASSFLTSGDAYEQYF TRBJ2-7 NA TRBD2 TRBV5-1
TGTGCCAGCAGCTTATCCTCTCGGGCCGGGGAGCTGTTTTTT CASSLSSRAGELFF TRBJ2-2 NA NA TRBV7-3
TGCGCCAGCAGCTTGGAGGCTAGCGGGAGGTTCACTGCGTACAATGAGCAGTTCTTC CASSLEASGRFTAYNEQFF TRBJ2-1 NA TRBD2 TRBV5-1
TGCAGCGTTGCGGAGGACACGCAGTATTTT CSVAEDTQYF TRBJ2-3 once NA TRBV29-1
TGTGCCAGCAGTTGGGGGCCAACCTACGAGCAGTACTTC CASSWGPTYEQYF TRBJ2-7 NA NA TRBV28
TGTGCCACCAGCGCTCAACAGGGGGATCAGCCCCAGCATTTT CATSAQQGDQPQHF TRBJ1-5 NA TRBD1 TRBV10-3
TGTGCCAGCAGCTTATCAGGGGATCAGCCCCAGCATTTT CASSLSGDQPQHF TRBJ1-5 NA NA TRBV7-8
TGTGCCAGCAGATCTCCGCAGGGAGGTTACACTGAAGCTTTCTTT CASRSPQGGYTEAFF TRBJ1-1 once NA TRBV28
TGTGCCAGCAGTTTATCGGAGGGGGCACCTAACTATGGCTACACCTTC CASSLSEGAPNYGYTF TRBJ1-2 NA TRBD1 TRBV27
TGTGCCAGCAGCTGGACTAGCGGGGGGCAGTTCTTC CASSWTSGGQFF TRBJ2-1 NA TRBD2 TRBV13